This T cell receptor beta chain originates from a study of blood T cell repertoires in COVID-19. About the research overall: T cells, B-cell-depleted T cells, or PBMCs supplied cDNA or gDNA.

Trimming stripped 1 base from V and 1 base from J, with 13 bases between. CDR3 length equals 16 residues. The germline CDR1 and CDR2 sequences are LGHDT and YNNKEL (reference sequence). Donors of Cohort 3 who recovered were those that had two negative PCRs, clearance, or symptom resolution. Generated by immunoSEQ multiplex PCR, the TCRdb table keeps only in-frame clones and is missing some. This table holds hundreds of thousands of clones, 80% to 90% found once. The specimen sequenced was PBMCs or T cells enriched from blood (not recorded which). The chain joins TRBV3-1 (or the pseudogene TRBV3-2) to TRBJ1-2, with unresolved D. This TCR came from a woman aged 18 to 35 who had recovered from COVID-19. CDR3 in amino acids: CASSQGWYRNNYGYTF. DNA of the CDR3: TGTGCCAGCAGCCAAGGTTGGTACAGAAATAACTATGGCTACACCTTC.